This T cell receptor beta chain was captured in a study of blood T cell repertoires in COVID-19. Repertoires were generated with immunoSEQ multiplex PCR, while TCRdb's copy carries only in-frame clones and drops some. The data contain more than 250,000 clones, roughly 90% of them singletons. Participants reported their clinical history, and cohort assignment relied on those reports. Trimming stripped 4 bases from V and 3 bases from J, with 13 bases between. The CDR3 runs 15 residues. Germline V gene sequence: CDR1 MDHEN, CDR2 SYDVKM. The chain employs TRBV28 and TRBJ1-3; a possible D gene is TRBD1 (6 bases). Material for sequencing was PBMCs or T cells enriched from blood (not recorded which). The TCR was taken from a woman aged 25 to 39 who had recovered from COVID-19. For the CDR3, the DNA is TGTGCCAGCAGTTCCCCGACAGGAGGTGGAAACACCATATATTTT. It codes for CASSSPTGGGNTIYF.